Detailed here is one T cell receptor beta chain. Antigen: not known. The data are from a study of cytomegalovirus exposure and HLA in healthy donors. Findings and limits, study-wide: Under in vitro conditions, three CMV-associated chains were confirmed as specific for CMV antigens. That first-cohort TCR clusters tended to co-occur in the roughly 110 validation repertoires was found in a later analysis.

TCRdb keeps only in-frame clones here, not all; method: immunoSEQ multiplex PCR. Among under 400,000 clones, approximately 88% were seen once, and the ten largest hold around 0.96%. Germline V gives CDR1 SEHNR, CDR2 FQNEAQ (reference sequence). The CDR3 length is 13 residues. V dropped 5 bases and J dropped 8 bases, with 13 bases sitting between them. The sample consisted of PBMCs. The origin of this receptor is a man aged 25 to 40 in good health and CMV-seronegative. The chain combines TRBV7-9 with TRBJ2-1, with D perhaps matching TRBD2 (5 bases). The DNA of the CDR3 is TGTGCCAGCAGCGCTCGGAGGATGGATGAGCAGTTCTTC. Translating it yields CASSARRMDEQFF.